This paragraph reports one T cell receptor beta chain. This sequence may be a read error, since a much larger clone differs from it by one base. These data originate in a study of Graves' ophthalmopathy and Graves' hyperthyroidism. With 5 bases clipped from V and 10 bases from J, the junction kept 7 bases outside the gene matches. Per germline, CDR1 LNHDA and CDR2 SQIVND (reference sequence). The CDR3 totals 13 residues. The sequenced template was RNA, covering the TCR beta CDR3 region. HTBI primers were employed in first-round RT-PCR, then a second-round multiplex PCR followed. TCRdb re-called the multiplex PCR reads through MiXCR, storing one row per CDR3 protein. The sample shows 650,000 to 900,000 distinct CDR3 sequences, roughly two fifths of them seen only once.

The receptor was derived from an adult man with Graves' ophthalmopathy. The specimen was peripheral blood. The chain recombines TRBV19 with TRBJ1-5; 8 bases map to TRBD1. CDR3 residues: CASSALTGDPQHF. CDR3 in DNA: TGTGCCAGTAGTGCTCTGACAGGGGACCCCCAGCATTTT.